This TCR beta chain emerged from a study of Ad26.COV2.S vaccination and SARS-CoV-2 variants. Study-level information: In the study, Ad26.COV2.S was injected intramuscularly once, or twice 56 days apart. Study-wide points: The study found similar non-spike TCR breadth in vaccine and placebo recipients. Substantial breadth was reported for post-vaccination spike-specific CD8+ and CD4+ T cells.

The treatment denotes: roughly 19 received Ad26.COV2.S at low or high dose, single or two shots; about five received placebo; per-sample allocation not given. Vaccine and placebo recipients were sampled on day 63 after the first injection. The sample came from a Boston adult aged 18-55 years. Concerning this clone itself: Antigen unknown.

CDR1 GTSNPN and CDR2 SVGIG come from the germline V gene (reference sequence). After removal of 2 bases from V and 4 bases from J, the junction contained 9 bases not matched to a gene. The CDR3 totals 15 residues. The method was immunoSEQ multiplex PCR; TCRdb's version includes in-frame clones alone and lacks a portion of them. The table has roughly 380,000 clones, roughly 88% seen once. The gene calls are TRBV30 and TRBJ1-2; 8 nucleotides align to TRBD1. The source was peripheral blood, collected in a trial of Ad26.COV2.S vaccine versus placebo. This clonotype was obtained from a person aged 18-60 years who received the Ad26.COV2.S COVID-19 vaccine or a placebo. The CDR3 sequence is CAWSPPPDRVYGYTF. The DNA of the CDR3 is TGTGCCTGGAGTCCTCCCCCGGACAGGGTCTATGGCTACACCTTC.